The 21 T cell receptor beta chains below were found in one sample sequenced in a study of cytomegalovirus exposure and HLA in healthy donors. The PCR made use of 60 Vbeta and 13 Jbeta primers. Only in-frame clones appear in the TCRdb table, and some are missing; sequencing was by immunoSEQ multiplex PCR. This sample has some 60,000 clones, with around 82% found just once. Sample: PBMCs. These receptors originate from a male donor in good health and CMV-seronegative.

This clone has a handful of counts. V is TRBV30 and J is TRBJ2-7; 9 positions agree with TRBD1. Germline CDR1 and CDR2: GTSNPN and SVGIG (reference sequence). V dropped 4 bases and J dropped 7; count of bases not matched to a gene: 8. This CDR3 is built from 13 residues. The CDR3 bases are TGTGCCTGGACCGGGGACAGGGTAGAGGAGCAGTACTTC. Translated: CAWTGDRVEEQYF.

The rearrangement links TRBV30 to TRBJ1-2, with 8 bases aligning to TRBD1. CDR1 is GTSNPN and CDR2 is SVGIG in the germline V gene (reference sequence). Trimming cost V 4 bases and J 7 bases; bases outside gene matches: 5. The CDR3 is 12 residues long. The CDR3 coding sequence is TGTGCCTGGAAACCAGGGGGCTTTGGCTACACCTTC. Translated: CAWKPGGFGYTF.

V and J are TRBV5-6 and TRBJ1-6; D might be TRBD1 (6 bases). The CDR3 spans 15 residues. Germline CDR1 is SGHDT and CDR2 is YYEEEE. V was pared by 4 bases and J by 9 bases, with 17 bases between. CDR3 coding DNA: TGTGCCAGCAGCGGCTGGGACAAGATGGGTTCACCCCTCCACTTT. Residues: CASSGWDKMGSPLHF.

The chain couples TRBV6-4 to TRBJ2-3; 14 bases are a match to TRBD2. Germline V lookup: CDR1 MRHNA, CDR2 SNTAGT. The CDR3 sequence is 15 residues long. The junction had 5 bases not matched to a gene; V was cut back by 8 bases and J by 4 bases. CDR3 amino acids: CASGPTSGGADTQYF. The CDR3 region has the DNA TGTGCCAGCGGCCCGACTAGCGGGGGGGCAGATACGCAGTATTTT.

This chain links TRBV6-6 with TRBJ1-1; D perhaps matches TRBD1 (5 bases). This CDR3 has 16 amino acids. The V end lost 7 bases, the J end lost 0 bases, and 18 bases lay between the germline ends. Germline CDR1 and CDR2: MNHNY and SVGAGI (reference sequence). CDR3 coding DNA: TGTGCCAGCACCCCGGGTGGGGGGTCCCTGAACACTGAAGCTTTCTTT. It translates to CASTPGGGSLNTEAFF.

This rearrangement joins TRBV11-3 to TRBJ2-2; 8 bases map to TRBD1. This CDR3 comprises 15 residues. J lost 7 bases, V lost 5 bases, and 9 bases had no gene match. CDR1 is SGHNT, CDR2 YENEEA, per germline. The CDR3 coding sequence is TGTGCCAGCAGCCCCGGGACAGGTCTTGGCGGGGAGCTGTTTTTT. It specifies CASSPGTGLGGELFF.

The chain couples TRBV30 to TRBJ2-3; 9 bases fit TRBD2. After removal of 8 bases from V and 6 bases from J, the junction contained 9 bases not matched to a gene. The germline V gene encodes CDR1 GTSNPN and CDR2 SVGIG (reference sequence). The CDR3 spans 13 residues. Here the CDR3 DNA reads TGTGCCACGCGGGGGGGGCCTTCGGATACGCAGTATTTT. Translating gives CATRGGPSDTQYF.

CDR3 in amino acids: CAIPLGEGTRGTGELFF. The CDR3 DNA sequence: TGTGCCATCCCTTTAGGGGAGGGGACTAGGGGTACCGGGGAGCTGTTTTTT. V usage is TRBV10-3 and J usage is TRBJ2-2; 8 nucleotides line up with TRBD2. CDR1 and CDR2 (germline): ENHRY, SYGVKD. CDR3 length: 17 residues. The trim removed 8 bases at V and 5 bases at J, leaving 16 bases unmatched.

V and J are TRBV10-2 and TRBJ1-5, with D possibly TRBD1 on 5 matching bases. The CDR3 is made up of 14 amino acids. Trimming cost V 5 bases and J 1 base, with 9 bases left between them. Germline V lookup: CDR1 WSHSY, CDR2 SAAADI. The DNA of the CDR3 is TGCGCCAGCAGTTCAGGGATGAGCAATCAGCCCCAGCATTTT. It translates to CASSSGMSNQPQHF.

The CDR3 DNA sequence: TGTGCCAGCAGCACCGCTAGCGGGGGGGCCTTTGAGCAGTTCTTC. Translation: CASSTASGGAFEQFF. The V call is TRBV11-2, the J call TRBJ2-1, with TRBD2 identical over 12 bases. Germline assignment: CDR1 SGHAT and CDR2 FQNNGV. CDR3 length: 15 amino acids. J gave up 9 bases and V 5 bases, and 8 bases lay outside the gene matches.

The rearrangement links TRBV30 to TRBJ1-6, with 8 bases that match TRBD1. Looked up from germline, CDR1 is GTSNPN and CDR2 is SVGIG (reference sequence). This CDR3 has 14 residues. V was clipped by 2 bases and J by 9 bases; unmatched bases: 6. The DNA of the CDR3 is TGTGCCTGGAGTACGACAGGGGTGGGTTCACCCCTCCACTTT. Its protein product is CAWSTTGVGSPLHF.

V usage is TRBV9 and J usage is TRBJ2-5, with TRBD1 matching 7 bases. The V gene end was trimmed by 0 bases and the J gene end by 5 bases; junction bases not matched to a gene: 4. The germline V gene has CDR1 SGDLS and CDR2 YYNGEE. This CDR3 spans 14 amino acids. The chain's CDR3 is CASSVVAQGETQYF. The DNA for the CDR3 is TGTGCCAGCAGCGTAGTAGCACAGGGGGAGACCCAGTACTTC.

This clone was counted a few times. The chain joins TRBV30 to TRBJ1-5; 7 bases match TRBD1. V lost 3 bases, J lost 6 bases, and 5 bases stayed unmatched. Germline CDR1 reads GTSNPN; CDR2 reads SVGIG (reference sequence). The CDR3 sequence is 13 residues long. The CDR3 sequence is CAWREGGGQPQHF. The CDR3 nucleotides are TGTGCCTGGAGGGAAGGGGGCGGTCAGCCCCAGCATTTT.

V gene TRBV5-1 combines with J gene TRBJ1-2; 9 bases map to TRBD1. V gave up 5 bases and J gave up 4 bases; unmatched junction bases: 6. CDR3 length: 14 amino acids. The germline V gene encodes CDR1 SGHRS and CDR2 YFSETQ. In DNA, the CDR3 is TGCGCCAGCAGTCGAGAGGACAGGGGCTATGGCTACACCTTC. This gives the protein CASSREDRGYGYTF. The variable domain in full, with the rest retrieved from reference TRBV5-1 and TRBJ1-2, is KAGVTQTPRYLIKTRGQQVTLSCSPISGHRSVSWYQQTPGQGLQFLFEYFSETQRNKGNFPGRFSGRQFSNSRSEMNVSTLELGDSALYLCASSREDRGYGYTFGSGTRLTVV.

The chain combines TRBV30 with TRBJ1-4; a weak D match, TRBD1 (6 bases). Germline V gene sequence: CDR1 GTSNPN, CDR2 SVGIG (reference sequence). V lost 2 bases and J 4 bases, leaving 8 bases between the germline ends. This CDR3 comprises 13 residues. CDR3 sequence: CAWSTGFNEKLFF. In DNA form, the CDR3 reads TGTGCCTGGAGTACAGGGTTTAATGAAAAACTGTTTTTT.

V and J are TRBV19 and TRBJ1-5; 8 bases agree with TRBD1. Germline trimming cut 4 bases from V and 7 bases from J; bases unmatched to any gene: 9. The germline V gene has CDR1 LNHDA and CDR2 SQIVND (reference sequence). This CDR3 spans 15 amino acids. The CDR3: CASSKGTGGYQPQHF. Written as DNA, the CDR3 is TGTGCCAGTAGTAAAGGAACAGGGGGTTACCAGCCCCAGCATTTT. Full variable domain (rest looked up from reference TRBV19 and TRBJ1-5): DGGITQSPKYLFRKEGQNVTLSCEQNLNHDAMYWYRQDPGQGLRLIYYSQIVNDFQKGDIAEGYSVSREKKESFPLTVTSAQKNPTAFYLCASSKGTGGYQPQHFGDGTRLSIL.

This clone was counted a single time. V gene TRBV5-8 combines with J gene TRBJ2-7, with TRBD1 matching 7 bases. The CDR3 consists of 13 residues. From germline, CDR1 is SGHTS and CDR2 YDEGEE. Trimming removed 2 bases from V and 5 bases from J; junction bases left unmatched: 4. The CDR3 loop reads CASSFSTGHEQYF. The CDR3 DNA sequence: TGTGCCAGCAGCTTTTCGACAGGGCACGAGCAGTACTTC.

This clone was counted between two and nine times. The same CDR3 is also encoded by other DNA sequences in this sample. The chain has TRBV6-5 and TRBJ1-1; no firm D call. The CDR3 consists of 14 residues. Germline V lookup: CDR1 MNHEY, CDR2 SVGAGI. Trimming shortened V by 0 bases and J by 1 base, and 6 bases separated the two germline ends. In DNA, the CDR3 is TGTGCCAGCAGTTACTCTGCGGGGAACACTGAAGCTTTCTTT. Translating it yields CASSYSAGNTEAFF.

This clone has just one count. The J gene is TRBJ2-3, the V gene TRBV11-2, with 7 bases matching TRBD2. CDR3 size: 15 residues. The ends lost 10 bases at V and 2 bases at J; junction bases unmatched: 12. Germline V gene sequence: CDR1 SGHAT, CDR2 FQNNGV. CDR3 region: CATQLTGGHTDTQYF. The DNA for the CDR3 is TGTGCCACCCAGCTTACGGGAGGCCACACAGATACGCAGTATTTT.

The chain recombines TRBV11-2 with TRBJ2-5; TRBD2 is a possible D gene (7 bases). Germline CDR1 and CDR2: SGHAT and FQNNGV. The CDR3 runs to 14 residues. Trimming took 5 bases from V and 5 from J, leaving 15 bases between them. The CDR3 DNA sequence: TGTGCCAGCAGCCTACGGGGCGGGGGCGAGACCCAGTACTTC. This gives the protein CASSLRGGGETQYF. The complete variable domain, with remaining parts taken from reference TRBV11-2 and TRBJ2-5, reads EAGVAQSPRYKIIEKRQSVAFWCNPISGHATLYWYQQILGQGPKLLIQFQNNGVVDDSQLPKDRFSAERLKGVDSTLKIQPAKLEDSAVYLCASSLRGGGETQYFGPGTRLLVL.

The rearrangement joins TRBV5-4 to TRBJ2-2; 9 nucleotides align to TRBD2. Unmatched junction bases numbered 7, after V lost 3 bases and J lost 4 bases. Germline V gene lookup returns CDR1 SGHNT and CDR2 YYREEE (reference sequence). The CDR3 spans 16 residues. CDR3 region: CASSSRGGQGTGELFF. CDR3 bases: TGTGCCAGCAGCTCGCGGGGGGGCCAAGGCACCGGGGAGCTGTTTTTT.